A selection of T cell receptor beta chains follows, all from one sample in a study of blood T cell repertoires in COVID-19. Generated by immunoSEQ multiplex PCR, the TCRdb table keeps only in-frame clones and is missing some. The table shows about 35,000 clones, with 75% to 85% occurring only once. The sequenced material came from peripheral blood. These receptors were taken from a woman in her seventies with acute or convalescent COVID-19. CDR3s include the opening cysteine and the closing phenylalanine or tryptophan. The D gene is left open where the match is weak. Clone size is not always given. Where it is, it says once, few, many or a class for expanded clones.

d_call clone_size j_call v_call cdr3_aa cdr3_nt
TRBD2 NA TRBJ2-7 TRBV5-6 CASTFLADYSYEQYF TGTGCCAGCACCTTTCTAGCGGATTACTCCTACGAGCAGTACTTC
TRBD2 NA TRBJ2-7 TRBV27 CASSNPWTSGARPYF TGTGCCAGCAGTAACCCGTGGACTAGCGGGGCCCGTCCGTACTTC
NA NA TRBJ1-1 TRBV5-1 CASSLTGRVTEAFF TGCGCCAGCAGCTTGACCGGGCGGGTAACTGAAGCTTTCTTT
NA NA TRBJ2-1 TRBV13 CASSLPGNEQFF TGTGCCAGCAGCCTCCCGGGGAATGAGCAGTTCTTC
TRBD1 NA TRBJ1-4 TRBV6-6 CASSPQGARGEKLFF TGTGCCAGCAGTCCTCAGGGGGCGCGGGGTGAAAAACTGTTTTTT
NA once TRBJ2-2 TRBV4-1 CASSQTGSGELFF TGCGCCAGCAGCCAAACCGGTTCCGGGGAGCTGTTTTTT
NA once TRBJ1-1 TRBV11-2 CASSLLPNTEAFF TGTGCCAGCAGCTTGCTACCGAACACTGAAGCTTTCTTT
TRBD2 once TRBJ2-1 TRBV12-5 CASATGLAGSYNEQFF TGTGCTAGTGCTACCGGACTAGCGGGCTCCTACAATGAGCAGTTCTTC
TRBD1 NA TRBJ1-1 TRBV2 CASSPQGSTEAFF TGTGCCAGCAGTCCACAGGGGAGCACTGAAGCTTTCTTT
NA NA TRBJ1-2 TRBV6-5 CASAPDGIYGYTF TGTGCCAGCGCTCCCGACGGGATCTATGGCTACACCTTC
NA NA TRBJ2-5 TRBV3-1/TRBV3-2 CASSLYLDLQEETQYF TGTGCCAGCAGCCTATACCTCGACTTACAGGAAGAGACCCAGTACTTC
NA NA TRBJ1-5 TRBV6-1 CASSEGKTGLMIQPQHF TGTGCCAGCAGTGAGGGTAAGACAGGTCTCATGATTCAGCCCCAGCATTTT
TRBD1 NA TRBJ1-1 TRBV5-1 CASSHRDRGPRAEAFF TGCGCCAGCAGCCACCGGGACAGGGGCCCGAGGGCTGAAGCTTTCTTT
NA NA TRBJ2-3 TRBV7-9 CASSPKTRISDTQYF TGTGCCAGCAGCCCTAAGACTAGGATTTCAGATACGCAGTATTTT
NA few TRBJ2-1 TRBV19 CASSTEGWVTYNEQFF TGTGCCAGTAGCACCGAGGGATGGGTTACCTACAATGAGCAGTTCTTC
NA once TRBJ2-7 TRBV7-9 CASSLADRGAVVYEQYF TGTGCCAGCAGCTTAGCGGACAGAGGGGCAGTCGTTTACGAGCAGTACTTC
TRBD2 few TRBJ2-3 TRBV28 CASSLIGLAGGASTDTQYF TGTGCCAGCAGTTTAATAGGGCTAGCGGGGGGCGCGAGCACAGATACGCAGTATTTT
TRBD2 NA TRBJ2-3 TRBV13 CASSHVAGVSTDTQYF TGTGCCAGCAGCCATGTAGCGGGAGTAAGCACAGATACGCAGTATTTT
NA NA TRBJ2-7 TRBV29-1 CSVQVSSYEQYF TGCAGCGTCCAGGTTTCCTCCTACGAGCAGTACTTC
NA once TRBJ2-1 TRBV10-1 CASWGSIVSYNEQFF TGCGCCAGCTGGGGCAGCATCGTCTCCTACAATGAGCAGTTCTTC
TRBD1 NA TRBJ1-2 TRBV6-5 CASSQGAGEGYTF TGTGCCAGCTCTCAGGGGGCAGGGGAAGGCTACACCTTC
NA few TRBJ1-2 TRBV6-5 CASSPGGSGGYTF TGTGCCAGCAGCCCCGGAGGGAGTGGCGGCTACACCTTC
TRBD1 NA TRBJ2-1 TRBV9 CASSARTGYRNEQFF TGTGCCAGCAGCGCCCGGACAGGGTACCGCAATGAGCAGTTCTTC
TRBD2 NA TRBJ2-3 TRBV5-4 CASSLGLAGAADTQYF TGTGCCAGCAGCCTCGGACTAGCGGGAGCGGCAGATACGCAGTATTTT
NA NA TRBJ2-7 TRBV19 CASSRRSSGEQYF TGTGCCAGTAGTCGACGGTCGTCGGGGGAGCAGTACTTC
NA NA TRBJ2-7 TRBV5-1 CASSLTPGPRDEQYF TGCGCCAGCAGCTTGACCCCAGGACCGCGGGACGAGCAGTACTTC
TRBD1 NA TRBJ1-5 TRBV27 CASSFLDRVGNQPQHF TGTGCCAGCAGTTTCCTAGACAGGGTTGGCAATCAGCCCCAGCATTTT
TRBD1 NA TRBJ1-1 TRBV7-9 CASSREGQGAGTEAFF TGTGCCAGCAGCCGAGAGGGACAGGGGGCGGGCACTGAAGCTTTCTTT
TRBD1 NA TRBJ2-7 TRBV5-1 CASSPDRGYEQYF TGCGCCAGCAGCCCGGACAGGGGCTACGAGCAGTACTTC
TRBD1 NA TRBJ2-7 TRBV27 CASSSPGQSSYEQYF TGTGCCAGCAGTTCCCCGGGACAGAGCTCCTACGAGCAGTACTTC
NA NA TRBJ2-1 TRBV11-2 CASSQKRPRGTYNEQFF TGTGCCAGCAGCCAGAAAAGACCCCGAGGCACCTACAATGAGCAGTTCTTC
TRBD1 NA TRBJ2-4 TRBV24-1 CATSDGRKGQIAKNIQYF TGTGCCACCAGTGATGGTCGTAAGGGACAGATAGCCAAAAACATTCAGTACTTC
NA NA TRBJ2-7 TRBV4-1 CASSQGQDEQYF TGCGCCAGCAGCCAAGGACAGGACGAGCAGTACTTC
NA few TRBJ2-3 TRBV6-5 CASRAGVFADTQYF TGTGCCAGCAGAGCGGGTGTTTTCGCAGATACGCAGTATTTT
TRBD1 NA TRBJ2-7 TRBV5-6 CASSLSGQGSEQYF TGTGCCAGCAGCTTATCAGGACAGGGCTCCGAGCAGTACTTC
NA NA TRBJ2-3 TRBV7-6 CASSLLQDTQYF TGTGCCAGCAGCTTATTGCAGGATACGCAGTATTTT
TRBD2 NA TRBJ2-7 TRBV6-4 CASSARTSEQYF TGTGCCAGCAGTGCCAGGACTAGCGAGCAGTACTTC
TRBD2 NA TRBJ2-5 TRBV5-1 CASSQAGGQETQYF TGCGCCAGCAGCCAGGCGGGGGGACAAGAGACCCAGTACTTC
TRBD1 NA TRBJ2-7 TRBV28 CASSSGQGISYEQYF TGTGCCAGCAGTTCGGGACAGGGAATCTCGTACGAGCAGTACTTC
NA NA TRBJ1-1 TRBV28 CASSYGGENTEAFF TGTGCCAGCAGTTACGGAGGGGAGAACACTGAAGCTTTCTTT
TRBD2 once TRBJ2-1 TRBV24-1 CATSGVAGVGNEQFF TGTGCCACCAGTGGGGTAGCGGGAGTGGGCAATGAGCAGTTCTTC
TRBD1 NA TRBJ1-2 TRBV5-4 CASSLGDSYGYTF TGTGCCAGCAGCTTGGGGGACAGCTATGGCTACACCTTC
NA NA TRBJ2-1 TRBV24-1 CATSDLAQGPYNEQFF TGTGCCACCAGTGATTTGGCACAGGGACCCTACAATGAGCAGTTCTTC
NA NA TRBJ1-6 TRBV5-1 CASSSPTKDVGSYNSPLHF TGCGCCAGCAGCTCTCCTACTAAAGATGTCGGCTCCTATAATTCACCCCTCCACTTT
NA NA TRBJ1-4 TRBV25-1 CASSDQGTNEKLFF TGTGCCAGCAGTGACCAGGGGACTAATGAAAAACTGTTTTTT
NA NA TRBJ1-2 TRBV21-1 CASSIGQWDYGYTF TGTGCCAGCAGCATTGGACAGTGGGACTATGGCTACACCTTC
NA few TRBJ1-3 TRBV3-1/TRBV3-2 CASSPPRDYSGNTIYF TGTGCCAGCAGCCCCCCGCGGGATTACTCTGGAAACACCATATATTTT
NA few TRBJ2-4 TRBV5-6 CASSINTGNKNIQYF TGTGCCAGCAGCATAAACACAGGGAACAAAAACATTCAGTACTTC
TRBD1 NA TRBJ1-2 TRBV5-1 CASSPRTGGPGYTF TGCGCCAGCAGCCCCCGGACAGGCGGCCCTGGCTACACCTTC